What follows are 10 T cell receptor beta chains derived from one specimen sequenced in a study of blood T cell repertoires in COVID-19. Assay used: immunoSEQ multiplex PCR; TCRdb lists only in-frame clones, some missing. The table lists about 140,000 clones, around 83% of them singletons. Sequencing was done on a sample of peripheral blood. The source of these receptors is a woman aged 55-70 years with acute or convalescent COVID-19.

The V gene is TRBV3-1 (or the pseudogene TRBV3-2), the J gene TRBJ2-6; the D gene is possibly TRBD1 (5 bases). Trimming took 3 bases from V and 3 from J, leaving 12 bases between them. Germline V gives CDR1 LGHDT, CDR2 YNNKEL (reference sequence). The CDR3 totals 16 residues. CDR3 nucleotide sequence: TGTGCCAGCAGCCAGGGCAGGGTCGTTGGGGCCAACGTCCTGACTTTC. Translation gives CASSQGRVVGANVLTF.

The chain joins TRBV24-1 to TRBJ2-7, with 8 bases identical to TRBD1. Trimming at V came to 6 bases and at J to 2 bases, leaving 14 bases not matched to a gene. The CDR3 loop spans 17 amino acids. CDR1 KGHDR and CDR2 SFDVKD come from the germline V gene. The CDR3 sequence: CATSPNLGTGAPYEQYF. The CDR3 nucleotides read TGTGCCACCAGTCCGAACTTGGGGACAGGCGCTCCCTACGAGCAGTACTTC.

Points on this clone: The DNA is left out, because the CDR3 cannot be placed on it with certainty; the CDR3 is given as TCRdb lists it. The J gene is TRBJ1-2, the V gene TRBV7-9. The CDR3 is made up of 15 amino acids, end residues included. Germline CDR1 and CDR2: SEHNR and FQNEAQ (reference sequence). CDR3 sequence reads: CASSFGSGKGDGYTF.

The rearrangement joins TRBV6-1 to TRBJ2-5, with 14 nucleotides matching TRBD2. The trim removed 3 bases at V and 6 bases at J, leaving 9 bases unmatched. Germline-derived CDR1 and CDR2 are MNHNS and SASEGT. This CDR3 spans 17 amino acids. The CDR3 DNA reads TGTGCCAGCAGTGACTTGAGACTAGCGGGGGGGCTAAAGACCCAGTACTTC. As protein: CASSDLRLAGGLKTQYF.

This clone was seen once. This chain's CDR3 is CASSLRTGNEKLFF. CDR3 sequence (DNA): TGTGCCAGCAGCCTAAGGACAGGGAATGAAAAACTGTTTTTT. The chain has TRBV11-2 and TRBJ1-4; 8 nucleotides match TRBD1. This CDR3 region has 14 residues. Germline-derived CDR1 and CDR2 are SGHAT and FQNNGV. V lost 5 bases and J lost 5; bases outside the gene matches: 4.

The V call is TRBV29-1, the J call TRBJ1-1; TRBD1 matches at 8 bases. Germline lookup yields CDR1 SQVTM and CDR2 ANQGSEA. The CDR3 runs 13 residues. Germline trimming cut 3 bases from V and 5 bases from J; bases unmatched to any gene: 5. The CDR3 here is CSVEVWTGTEAFF. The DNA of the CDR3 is TGCAGCGTTGAGGTTTGGACAGGGACTGAAGCTTTCTTT.

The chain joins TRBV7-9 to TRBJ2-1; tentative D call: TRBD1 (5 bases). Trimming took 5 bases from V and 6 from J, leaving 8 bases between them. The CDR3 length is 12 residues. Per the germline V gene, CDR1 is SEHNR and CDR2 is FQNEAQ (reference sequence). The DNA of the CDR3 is TGTGCCAGCAGCCGTCAGGGCAATGAGCAGTTCTTC. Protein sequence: CASSRQGNEQFF.

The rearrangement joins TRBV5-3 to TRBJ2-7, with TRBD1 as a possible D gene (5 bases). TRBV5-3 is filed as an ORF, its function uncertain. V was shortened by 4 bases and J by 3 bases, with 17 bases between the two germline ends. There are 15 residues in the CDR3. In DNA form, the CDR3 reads TGTGCCAGAAGCCTGTACAGGATCCGAAGCTACGAGCAGTACTTC. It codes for CARSLYRIRSYEQYF.

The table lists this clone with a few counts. In nucleotides, the CDR3 is TGTGCCAGCAGTCGAACAGCCCAAGAGACCCAGTACTTC. This gives the protein CASSRTAQETQYF. The J gene is TRBJ2-5, the V gene TRBV28; no firm D call. V lost 5 bases and J lost 1, with 8 bases in between. Germline CDR1 and CDR2: MDHEN and SYDVKM. The CDR3 has 13 amino acids.

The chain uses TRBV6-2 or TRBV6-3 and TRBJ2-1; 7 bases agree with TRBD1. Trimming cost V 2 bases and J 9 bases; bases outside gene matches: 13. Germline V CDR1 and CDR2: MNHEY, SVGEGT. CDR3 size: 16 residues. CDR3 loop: CASSYRDSVSITEQFF. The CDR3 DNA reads TGTGCCAGCAGTTACCGGGACAGTGTATCGATTACTGAGCAGTTCTTC.